Each of the 9 T cell receptor beta chains below was sequenced from the same sample in a study of cytomegalovirus exposure and HLA in healthy donors. PCR used 60 Vbeta primers and 13 Jbeta primers. The assay was immunoSEQ multiplex PCR, and TCRdb's table has in-frame clones only and misses some. The sample contains roughly 160,000 clones, around 80% of which appear only once. Sequenced input: PBMCs. The receptor source for this set is a woman aged 45 to 65 in good health and CMV-seropositive.

The chain is built from TRBV9 and TRBJ1-3, with D uncertain. Germline lookup yields CDR1 SGDLS and CDR2 YYNGEE. The CDR3 has 15 residues. The V end lost 0 bases, the J end lost 1 base, and 8 bases lay between the germline ends. The CDR3 DNA reads as TGTGCCAGCAGCGTAGAAGGAGGGTCTGGAAACACCATATATTTT. This codes for CASSVEGGSGNTIYF.

The chain links TRBV9 to TRBJ2-7, with TRBD1 matching over 7 bases. This CDR3 region has 15 residues. The V and J ends lost 3 bases and 5 bases, in that order; junction bases with no gene match: 11. Germline V gene data show CDR1 as SGDLS and CDR2 as YYNGEE. The CDR3 reads CASSETGDVLHEQYF. CDR3 in DNA: TGTGCCAGCAGCGAAACAGGGGATGTCCTCCACGAGCAGTACTTC.

This clone has only a few counts. This chain links TRBV19 with TRBJ2-2, with D possibly TRBD2 on 5 matching bases. The CDR3 sequence is 13 residues long. V lost 5 bases and J 5 bases, leaving 9 bases between the germline ends. Germline values: CDR1 LNHDA, CDR2 SQIVND (reference sequence). The CDR3 sequence: CASSVLVTGELFF. CDR3 DNA sequence: TGTGCCAGTAGTGTACTAGTGACCGGGGAGCTGTTTTTT.

This clone has just one count. The V call is TRBV5-5, the J call TRBJ2-2, with D unresolved. Germline CDR1 SGHKS, CDR2 YYEKEE (reference sequence). This CDR3 is 14 amino acids long. Trimming stripped 1 base from V and 3 bases from J, with 7 bases between. CDR3 coding DNA: TGTGCCAGCAGCTTGTCTCAGTACACCGGGGAGCTGTTTTTT. Translating it yields CASSLSQYTGELFF.

This clone was seen a handful of times. The chain is built from TRBV4-3 and TRBJ2-7, with 8 bases matching TRBD2. The CDR3 contains 16 residues. Trimming cost V 0 bases and J 3 bases; bases outside gene matches: 7. Germline lookup yields CDR1 LGHNA and CDR2 YSLEER. The CDR3, as DNA: TGCGCCAGCAGCCAAGAAAATTTAGCGGGGCTCTACGAGCAGTACTTC. It specifies CASSQENLAGLYEQYF.

The chain joins TRBV11-3 to TRBJ1-1; no clear D gene. V was clipped by 1 base and J by 6 bases, with 12 bases between them. The CDR3 is 14 amino acids. Germline CDR1 is SGHNT and CDR2 is YENEEA. The chain's CDR3 is CASSLGGRVAEAFF. For the CDR3, the DNA is TGTGCCAGCAGCTTAGGCGGGAGGGTTGCTGAAGCTTTCTTT. The variable domain in full, completed from reference TRBV11-3 and TRBJ1-1, reads EAGVVQSPRYKIIEKKQPVAFWCNPISGHNTLYWYLQNLGQGPELLIRYENEEAVDDSQLPKDRFSAERLKGVDSTLKIQPAELGDSAVYLCASSLGGRVAEAFFGQGTRLTVV.

The V call is TRBV5-6, the J call TRBJ1-1; D may be TRBD1 (5 bases). CDR1 and CDR2 from the germline V gene are SGHDT and YYEEEE. V was pared by 4 bases and J by 0 bases, with 13 bases between. The CDR3 loop spans 15 amino acids. This CDR3 is CASSTRTSMNTEAFF. CDR3 nucleotides: TGTGCCAGCAGCACCCGGACAAGTATGAACACTGAAGCTTTCTTT.

This clone was found once. The rearrangement links TRBV27 to TRBJ2-3; possible D gene TRBD2, 5 bases. V was cut by 2 bases and J by 4 bases, with 13 bases left in between. This CDR3 region has 15 residues. The V gene's germline CDR1 is MNHEY and CDR2 SMNVEV (reference sequence). CDR3 in amino acids: CASSLTPRAPDTQYF. The CDR3 bases are TGTGCCAGCAGTTTAACCCCGAGGGCCCCAGATACGCAGTATTTT.

Only a few counts were recorded for this clone. This rearrangement joins TRBV18 to TRBJ2-6; D unclear. The CDR3 runs 17 residues. V was clipped by 3 bases and J by 2 bases, with 14 bases between them. Germline V CDR1 and CDR2: KGHSH, LQKENI. CDR3 residues: CASSPPRSRTGANVLTF. CDR3 bases: TGTGCCAGCTCACCTCCACGTTCCAGGACTGGGGCCAACGTCCTGACTTTC.